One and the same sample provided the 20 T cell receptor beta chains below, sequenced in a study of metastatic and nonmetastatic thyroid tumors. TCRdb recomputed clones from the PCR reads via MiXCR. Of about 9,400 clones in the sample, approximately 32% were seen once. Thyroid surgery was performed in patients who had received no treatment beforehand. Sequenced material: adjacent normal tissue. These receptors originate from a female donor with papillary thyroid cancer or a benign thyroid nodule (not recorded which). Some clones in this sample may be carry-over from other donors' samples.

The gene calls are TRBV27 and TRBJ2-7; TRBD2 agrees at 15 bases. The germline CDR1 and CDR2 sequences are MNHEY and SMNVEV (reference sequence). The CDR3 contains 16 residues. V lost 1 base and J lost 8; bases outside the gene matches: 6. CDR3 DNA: TGTGCCAGCAGTTTATTGGGGACTAGCGGGAGGCTAAAGCAGTACTTC. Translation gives CASSLLGTSGRLKQYF.

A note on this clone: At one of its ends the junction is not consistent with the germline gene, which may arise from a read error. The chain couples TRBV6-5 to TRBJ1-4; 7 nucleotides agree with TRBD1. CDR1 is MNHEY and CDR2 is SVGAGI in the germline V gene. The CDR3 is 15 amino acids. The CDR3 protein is CASSYQGGMIEKLVF. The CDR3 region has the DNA TGTGCCAGCAGTTACCAGGGGGGAATGATTGAAAAACTGGTTTTT.

CDR3 in DNA: TGTGCCAGCAGCTTAGCCGGGACCCTAGGTAATGAGCAGTTCTTC. The encoded protein is CASSLAGTLGNEQFF. This chain uses TRBV7-8 with TRBJ2-1; D is tentatively TRBD1 or TRBD2 (5 bases each). The V end was cut by 0 bases, the J end by 7 bases, with 13 bases between. CDR1 and CDR2 from the germline V gene are SGHVS and FQNEAQ. The CDR3 runs 15 residues.

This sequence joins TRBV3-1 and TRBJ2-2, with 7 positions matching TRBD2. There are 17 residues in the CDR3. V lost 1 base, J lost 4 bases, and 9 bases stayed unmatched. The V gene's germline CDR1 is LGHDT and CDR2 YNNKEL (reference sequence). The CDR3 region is CASSQVGGGPGTGELFF. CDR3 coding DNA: TGTGCCAGCAGCCAAGTGGGGGGAGGGCCCGGCACCGGGGAGCTGTTTTTT.

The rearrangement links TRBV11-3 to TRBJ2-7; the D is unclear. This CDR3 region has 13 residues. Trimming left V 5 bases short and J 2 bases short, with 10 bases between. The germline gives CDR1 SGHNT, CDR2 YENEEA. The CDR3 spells CASSVNSAYEQYF. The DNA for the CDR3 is TGTGCCAGCAGCGTGAACAGTGCCTACGAGCAGTACTTC.

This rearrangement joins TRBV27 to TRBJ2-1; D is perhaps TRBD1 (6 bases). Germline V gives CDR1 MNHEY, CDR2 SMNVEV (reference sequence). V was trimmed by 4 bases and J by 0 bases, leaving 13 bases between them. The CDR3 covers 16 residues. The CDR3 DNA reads TGTGCCAGCAGTTCCCGGCAGGGGAGCTCCTACAATGAGCAGTTCTTC. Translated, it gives CASSSRQGSSYNEQFF.

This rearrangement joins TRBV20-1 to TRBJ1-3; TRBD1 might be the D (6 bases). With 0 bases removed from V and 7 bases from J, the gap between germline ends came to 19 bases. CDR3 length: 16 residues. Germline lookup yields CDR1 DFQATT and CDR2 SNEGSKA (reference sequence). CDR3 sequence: CSARDTPGGLGNTIYF. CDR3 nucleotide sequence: TGCAGTGCTAGAGATACTCCGGGGGGGCTTGGGAACACCATATATTTT.

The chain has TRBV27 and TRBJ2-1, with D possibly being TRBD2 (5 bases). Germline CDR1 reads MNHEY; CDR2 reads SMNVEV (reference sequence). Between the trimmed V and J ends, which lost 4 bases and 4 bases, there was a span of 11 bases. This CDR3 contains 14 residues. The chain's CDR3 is CASSSNRGYNEQFF. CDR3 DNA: TGTGCCAGCAGTTCGAACCGGGGATACAATGAGCAGTTCTTC.

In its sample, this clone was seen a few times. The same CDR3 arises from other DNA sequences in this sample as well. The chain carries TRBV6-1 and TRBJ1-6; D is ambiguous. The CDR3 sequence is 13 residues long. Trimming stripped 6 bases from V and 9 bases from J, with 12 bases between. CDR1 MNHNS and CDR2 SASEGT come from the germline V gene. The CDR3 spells CASSPRTRSPLHF. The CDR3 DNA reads TGTGCCAGCAGCCCTCGGACCCGTTCACCCCTCCACTTT.

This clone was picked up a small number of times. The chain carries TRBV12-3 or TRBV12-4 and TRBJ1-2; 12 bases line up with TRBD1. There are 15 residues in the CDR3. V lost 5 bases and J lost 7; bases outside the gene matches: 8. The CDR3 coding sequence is TGTGCCAGCAGTCCCGCCGGGACAGGGGGCATTGGCTACACCTTC. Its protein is CASSPAGTGGIGYTF.

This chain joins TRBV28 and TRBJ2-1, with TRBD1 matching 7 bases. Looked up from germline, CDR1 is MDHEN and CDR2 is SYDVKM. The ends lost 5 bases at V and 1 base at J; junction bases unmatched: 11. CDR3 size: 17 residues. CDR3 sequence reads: CASSPFLGTASYNEQFF. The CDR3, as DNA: TGTGCCAGCAGTCCTTTCCTGGGGACAGCGTCCTACAATGAGCAGTTCTTC.

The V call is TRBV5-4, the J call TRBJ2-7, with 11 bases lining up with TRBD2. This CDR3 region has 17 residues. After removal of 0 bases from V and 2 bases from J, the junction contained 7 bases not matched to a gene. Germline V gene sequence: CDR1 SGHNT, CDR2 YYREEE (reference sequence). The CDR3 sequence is CASSLGIGLAGTYEQYF. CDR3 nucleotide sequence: TGTGCCAGCAGCTTGGGTATCGGACTAGCGGGTACCTACGAGCAGTACTTC.

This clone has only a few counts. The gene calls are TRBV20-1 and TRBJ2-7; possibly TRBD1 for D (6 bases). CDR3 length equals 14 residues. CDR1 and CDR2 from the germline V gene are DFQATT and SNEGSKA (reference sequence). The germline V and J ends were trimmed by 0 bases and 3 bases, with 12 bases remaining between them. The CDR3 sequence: CSARDPTGYYEQYF. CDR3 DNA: TGCAGTGCTAGAGATCCGACAGGCTACTACGAGCAGTACTTC.

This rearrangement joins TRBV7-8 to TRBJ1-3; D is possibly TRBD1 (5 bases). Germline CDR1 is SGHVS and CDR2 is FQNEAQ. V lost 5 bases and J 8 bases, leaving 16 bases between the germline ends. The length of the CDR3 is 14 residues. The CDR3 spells CASSPMGVVDTIYF. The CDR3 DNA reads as TGTGCCAGCAGCCCCATGGGGGTAGTTGACACCATATATTTT. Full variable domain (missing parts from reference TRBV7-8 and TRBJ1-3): GAGVSQSPRYKVAKRGQDVALRCDPISGHVSLFWYQQALGQGPEFLTYFQNEAQLDKSGLPSDRFFAERPEGSVSTLKIQRTQQEDSAVYLCASSPMGVVDTIYFGEGSWLTVV.

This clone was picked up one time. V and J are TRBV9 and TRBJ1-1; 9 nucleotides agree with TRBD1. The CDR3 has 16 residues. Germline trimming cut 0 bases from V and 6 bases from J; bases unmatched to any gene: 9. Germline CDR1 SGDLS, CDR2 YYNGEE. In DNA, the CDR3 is TGTGCCAGCAGCGTAGAAGCACAGGGGGCGTTTGCTGAAGCTTTCTTT. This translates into CASSVEAQGAFAEAFF.

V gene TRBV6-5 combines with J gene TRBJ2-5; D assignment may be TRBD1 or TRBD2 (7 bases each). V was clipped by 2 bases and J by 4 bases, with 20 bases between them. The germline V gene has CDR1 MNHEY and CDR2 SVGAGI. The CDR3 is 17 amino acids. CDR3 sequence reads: CASSYKGASGDGETQYF. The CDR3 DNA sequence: TGTGCCAGCAGTTACAAGGGGGCTAGCGGAGACGGAGAGACCCAGTACTTC.

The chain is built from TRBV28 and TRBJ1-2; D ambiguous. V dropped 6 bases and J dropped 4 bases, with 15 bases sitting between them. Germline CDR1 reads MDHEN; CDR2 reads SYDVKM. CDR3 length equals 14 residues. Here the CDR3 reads CASRMGGISYGYTF. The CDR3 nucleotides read TGTGCCAGCAGAATGGGTGGGATCTCCTATGGCTACACCTTC.

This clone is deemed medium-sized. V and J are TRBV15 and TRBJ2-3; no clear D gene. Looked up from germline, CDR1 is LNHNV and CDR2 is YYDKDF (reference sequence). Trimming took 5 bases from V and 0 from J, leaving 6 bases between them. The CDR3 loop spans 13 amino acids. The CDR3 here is CATSVVSTDTQYF. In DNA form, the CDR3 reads TGTGCCACCAGCGTCGTCAGCACAGATACGCAGTATTTT.

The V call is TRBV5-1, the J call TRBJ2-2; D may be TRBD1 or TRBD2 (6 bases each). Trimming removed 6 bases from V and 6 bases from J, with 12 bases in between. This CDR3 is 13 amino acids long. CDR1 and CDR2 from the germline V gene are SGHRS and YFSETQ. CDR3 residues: CASKAGEAGELFF. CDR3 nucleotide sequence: TGCGCCAGCAAGGCAGGGGAGGCCGGGGAGCTGTTTTTT.

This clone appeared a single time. In DNA form, the CDR3 reads TGTGCCTGGGGACAGGGAAGCAGTGAGCAGTTCTTC. It yields the protein CAWGQGSSEQFF. The chain is built from TRBV30 and TRBJ2-1, with 8 bases that match TRBD1. The germline CDR1 and CDR2 sequences are GTSNPN and SVGIG (reference sequence). The CDR3 consists of 12 residues. V dropped 5 bases and J dropped 9; count of bases not matched to a gene: 6.